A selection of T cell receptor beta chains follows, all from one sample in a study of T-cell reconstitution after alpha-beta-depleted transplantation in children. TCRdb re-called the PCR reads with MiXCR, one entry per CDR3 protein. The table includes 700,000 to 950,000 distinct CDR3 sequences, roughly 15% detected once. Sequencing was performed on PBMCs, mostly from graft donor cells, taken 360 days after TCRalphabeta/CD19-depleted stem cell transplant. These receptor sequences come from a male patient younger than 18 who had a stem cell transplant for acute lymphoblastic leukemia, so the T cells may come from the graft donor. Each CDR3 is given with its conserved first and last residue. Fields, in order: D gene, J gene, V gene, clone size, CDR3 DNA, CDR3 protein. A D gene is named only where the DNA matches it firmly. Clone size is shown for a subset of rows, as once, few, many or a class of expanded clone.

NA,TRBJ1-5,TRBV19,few,TGTGCCAGTCGAGACCGGGCTACCCGGTCGCCCCAGCATTTT,CASRDRATRSPQHF
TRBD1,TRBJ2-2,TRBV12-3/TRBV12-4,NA,TGTGCCAGCAGAACCACCGGGACAGGGGGCGTTGGGGAGCTGTTTTTT,CASRTTGTGGVGELFF
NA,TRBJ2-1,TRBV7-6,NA,TGTGCCAGCAGCTTAGAAGTGGAGATGCATGAGCAGTTCTTC,CASSLEVEMHEQFF
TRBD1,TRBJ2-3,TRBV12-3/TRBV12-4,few,TGTGCCAGCAGTTTGGACAGGGCTGGCACAGATACGCAGTATTTT,CASSLDRAGTDTQYF
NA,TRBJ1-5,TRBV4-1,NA,TGCGCCAGCAGCCAAGATATAAGCGGAAATAGCAATCAGCCCCAGCATTTT,CASSQDISGNSNQPQHF
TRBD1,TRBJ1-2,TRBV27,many,TGTGCCAGCAAGTACAGGGGAGGCGGCTACACCTTC,CASKYRGGGYTF
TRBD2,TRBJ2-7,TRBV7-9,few,TGTGCCAGCAGCCGTAGCGGGACAACCTACGAGCAGTACTTC,CASSRSGTTYEQYF
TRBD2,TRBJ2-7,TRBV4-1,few,TGCGCCAGCAGTAGCGGGAGGACCTCCTACGAGCAGTACTTC,CASSSGRTSYEQYF
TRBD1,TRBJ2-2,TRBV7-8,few,TGTGCCAGCAGCCCGCCGGGACAGGGCGTCGGGGAGCTGTTTTTT,CASSPPGQGVGELFF
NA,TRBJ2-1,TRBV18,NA,TGTGCCAGCTCACCCCCCGCAGGGGCCTTCTACAATGAGCAGTTCTTC,CASSPPAGAFYNEQFF
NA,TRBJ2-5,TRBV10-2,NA,TGCGCCAGCAGGCGTAGCGGAGAAGAGACCCAGTACTTC,CASRRSGEETQYF
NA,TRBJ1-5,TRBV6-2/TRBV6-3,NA,TGTGCCAGCAGTTACTTGGGGGGCTACAATCAGCCCCAGCATTTT,CASSYLGGYNQPQHF
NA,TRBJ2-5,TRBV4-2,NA,TGTGCCAGCAGCCCGATCGCGGTAGCGGTACAAGAGACCCAGTACTTC,CASSPIAVAVQETQYF
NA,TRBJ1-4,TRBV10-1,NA,TGCGCCAGCAGTGACCAGGGACCCGAAAAACTGTTTTTT,CASSDQGPEKLFF
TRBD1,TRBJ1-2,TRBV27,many,TGTGCCAGCAAGCCCCCTGGGACAGGGAACTTTGGCTACACCTTC,CASKPPGTGNFGYTF
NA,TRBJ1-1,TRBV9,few,TGTGCCAGCAGCCCCGGGGCTTTCTTT,CASSPGAFF
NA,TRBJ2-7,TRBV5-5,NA,TGTGCCAGCAGCTTGGTTAGGGGCACTACCTACGAGCAGTACTTC,CASSLVRGTTYEQYF
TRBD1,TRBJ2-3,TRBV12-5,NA,TGTGCTAGTGGTGTTTTCCTGACAGGGTCAGATACGCAGTATTTT,CASGVFLTGSDTQYF
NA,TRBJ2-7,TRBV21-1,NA,TGTGCCAGCAGCAACGCCGTCTCCTACGAGCAGTACTTC,CASSNAVSYEQYF
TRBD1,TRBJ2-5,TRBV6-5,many,TGTGCCAGCACCCCGGGACAGGGGGCTGAGACCCAGTACTTC,CASTPGQGAETQYF
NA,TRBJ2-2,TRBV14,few,TGTGCCAGCAGCCAAGTACGGGGGACGGAAACCGGGGAGCTGTTTTTT,CASSQVRGTETGELFF
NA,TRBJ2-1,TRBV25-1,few,TGTGCCAGCAGTGAGTGGGGGATTACAGGGATCTACAATGAGCAGTTCTTC,CASSEWGITGIYNEQFF
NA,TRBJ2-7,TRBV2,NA,TGTGCCAGCGGCCAGACACCCGAGCAGTACTTC,CASGQTPEQYF
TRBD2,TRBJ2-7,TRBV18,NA,TGTGCCAGCTCACCTCTGGGCGTAGTGGGACTATCCTACGAGCAGTACTTC,CASSPLGVVGLSYEQYF
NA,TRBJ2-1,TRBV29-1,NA,TGCAGCGTTCCCCGAGGAGTTATGGGCTCCATACGCGATGAGCAGTTCTTC,CSVPRGVMGSIRDEQFF
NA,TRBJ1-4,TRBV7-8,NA,TGTGCCAGCAGCTTAATCCCTCGGGGGGCTAATGAAAAACTGTTTTTT,CASSLIPRGANEKLFF
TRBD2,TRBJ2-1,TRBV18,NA,TGTGCCAGCTCTTTTAGACTAGCGGCCTCCTACAATGAGCAGTTCTTC,CASSFRLAASYNEQFF
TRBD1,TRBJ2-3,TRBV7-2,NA,TGTGCCAGCAGCTTAAGCCTCGCGAGGACAGGCTCCTCGGTGCAGTATTTT,CASSLSLARTGSSVQYF
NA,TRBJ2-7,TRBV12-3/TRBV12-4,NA,TGTGCCAGCAGTTATGGGCACGAGCAGTACTTC,CASSYGHEQYF
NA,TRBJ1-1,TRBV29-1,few,TGCAGCGTGACGAGGTTGGCTGGAACTGAAGCTTTCTTT,CSVTRLAGTEAFF